Here is one TCR beta chain with its context. What it binds is not known. The study ran its PCR with 60 Vbeta and 13 Jbeta primers. Produced via immunoSEQ multiplex PCR; TCRdb's table is partial and in-frame only. The table records some 120,000 clones, approximately 80% of them present only once. The entry originates in a study of cytomegalovirus exposure and HLA in healthy donors. Study-wide findings and caveats: In a later analysis, productive TCRs from donors in an Asian-associated ancestry cluster reportedly carried fewer N-insertions than the cohort mean. Most of the TCR beta V segments (in an earlier analysis) were productive either about 87% or about 30% of the time.

Sequencing was carried out using PBMCs. The clonotype comes from a man aged 18 to 30 in good health and CMV-seronegative.

As DNA, the CDR3 is TGCGCCAGCAGCCAAGAGTCGCTGACAGTTTCCTACAATGAGCAGTTCTTC. Protein product: CASSQESLTVSYNEQFF. This chain connects TRBV4-3 to TRBJ2-1; D may be TRBD1 (5 bases). Between the trimmed V and J ends, which lost 0 bases and 1 base, there was a span of 13 bases. The CDR3 loop spans 17 amino acids. Germline V gives CDR1 LGHNA, CDR2 YSLEER.